This entry is about one TCR beta chain. The antigen is unknown. TCRdb used MiXCR to reprocess the 5' RACE reads, holding one entry per CDR3 protein. The sample consists of 500,000 to 650,000 distinct CDR3 sequences, 20% to 25% of them appearing once. The data originate from a study of identical twins. Trimming at V came to 2 bases and at J to 7 bases, leaving 15 bases not matched to a gene. CDR3 length: 17 amino acids. The germline V gene has CDR1 SGHRS and CDR2 YFSETQ. Study-level results: Modelling approaches yielded underestimates of out-of-frame TCR alpha sharing between monozygotic twins.

This sample was also put to use in a study of yellow fever vaccine responses in identical twins.

The V and J genes are TRBV5-1 and TRBJ2-7; TRBD1 matches at 10 bases. Source material: CD4+ T cells sorted from blood. The origin of this receptor is a woman in her late teens or twenties in good health. CDR3 protein: CASSLGPIGTGAGEQYF. The CDR3 DNA reads TGCGCCAGCAGCTTAGGTCCGATTGGGACAGGGGCCGGGGAGCAGTACTTC.